This T cell receptor (beta chain) was sequenced during a study of T cell responses to AZD1222 COVID-19 vaccine. Trimming cost V 8 bases and J 4 bases, with 16 bases left between them. The CDR3 extends over 14 amino acids. Germline loops: CDR1 SGHTA, CDR2 FQGNSA. TCRdb keeps only in-frame clones here, not all; method: immunoSEQ multiplex PCR. The sample shows 64,000 or so clones, 84% of them seen only once. Overall study results and limits: Spike-specific TCR breadth and depth grew following two AZD1222 doses.

About this clone: Its antigen is as yet unknown.

The starting material was peripheral blood, obtained on day 0 of AZD1222 vaccination. The TCR was taken from an adult in good health. The rearrangement uses TRBV7-2 and TRBJ2-3; D is possibly TRBD1 (7 bases). The CDR3 DNA reads as TGTGCCAGCCGGGGGCGGCAGGGGGCAGATACGCAGTATTTT. This codes for CASRGRQGADTQYF.